Given below is one T cell receptor (beta chain) in context. Its cognate antigen is unknown. The data belong to a study of PD-1 blockade in classical Hodgkin lymphoma. The V end was cut by 4 bases, the J end by 8 bases, with 20 bases between. CDR1 and CDR2 from the germline V gene are MNHEY and SVGAGI. The CDR3 contains 15 residues. Time point indicated: newly diagnosed, previously untreated cHL patient sample. The authors purified CD4+ T cells from thawed PBMCs by magnetic negative selection. Peripheral samples used as comparators were newly diagnosed, untreated classical Hodgkin lymphoma PBMCs. Study-level findings and limits: Reported baseline diversity: healthy donors highest, relapsed/refractory patients lowest.

Sequencing used immunoSEQ multiplex PCR; TCRdb keeps in-frame clones, though not all of them. This table has more than 15,000 clones, about 86% appearing once. The V and J genes are TRBV6-5 and TRBJ1-2; D ambiguous. The TCR originated in a human donor with classical Hodgkin lymphoma. The sequenced sample consisted of CD4+ T cells from blood. CDR3 sequence reads: CASSSPDGPLRGYTF. For the CDR3, the DNA is TGTGCCAGCAGTTCCCCCGACGGGCCCTTGAGGGGCTACACCTTC.